This is a list of T cell receptor beta chains from one sample in a study of blood T cell repertoires in COVID-19. The data were produced by immunoSEQ multiplex PCR, yet TCRdb's version contains in-frame clones alone and is incomplete. Among about 24,000 clones listed, about 89% were seen once. Sequencing was carried out using peripheral blood. The source is a woman aged 70-85 years with active COVID-19. Each CDR3 is given with its conserved first and last residue. The order of the fields is clone size, D gene, J gene, V gene, CDR3 DNA, CDR3 protein. The D gene is left open where the match is weak. A clone size is listed for some rows: how often the clone was seen (once, few, many), or a class if it is expanded.

size: -
D: -
J: TRBJ2-1
V: TRBV2
DNA: TGTGCCAGCATTAAGGACGGGAGCTCCTACAATGAGCAGTTCTTC
CDR3: CASIKDGSSYNEQFF

size: -
D: -
J: TRBJ2-1
V: TRBV15
DNA: TGTGCCACCAGCAGAGACTCCGGGACTGGATTCAATGAGCAGTTCTTC
CDR3: CATSRDSGTGFNEQFF

size: few
D: -
J: TRBJ1-1
V: TRBV7-8
DNA: TGTGCCAGCAGCTTAGTTCCGGGTTTGGGCACTGAAGCTTTCTTT
CDR3: CASSLVPGLGTEAFF

size: -
D: TRBD2
J: TRBJ2-3
V: TRBV4-2
DNA: TGTGCCAGCAGCCAAGTTCACGTCACTAGCGGGGCTAGCACAGATACGCAGTATTTT
CDR3: CASSQVHVTSGASTDTQYF

size: -
D: -
J: TRBJ1-1
V: TRBV19
DNA: TGTGCCAGTAGTCCCCAGGGTCTGAACACTGAAGCTTTCTTT
CDR3: CASSPQGLNTEAFF

size: -
D: -
J: TRBJ2-4
V: TRBV6-2/TRBV6-3
DNA: TGTGCCAGCAGTACCCACCAGGGGATAGCCAAAAACATTCAGTACTTC
CDR3: CASSTHQGIAKNIQYF

size: -
D: -
J: TRBJ1-4
V: TRBV7-9
DNA: TGTGCCAGCAGCTCAGGGATATCAACTAATGAAAAACTGTTTTTT
CDR3: CASSSGISTNEKLFF

size: -
D: TRBD1
J: TRBJ2-7
V: TRBV24-1
DNA: TGTGCCACCAGTGATTTGGGGGACAGGGGGCCCTCCTACGAGCAGTACTTC
CDR3: CATSDLGDRGPSYEQYF

size: -
D: TRBD2
J: TRBJ2-5
V: TRBV2
DNA: TGTGCCAGCAGTGCCCCAGACCCTAGCGGGGGGCAAGAGACCCAGTACTTC
CDR3: CASSAPDPSGGQETQYF

size: -
D: TRBD2
J: TRBJ2-4
V: TRBV2
DNA: TGTGCCAGCAGTGGTCTAGCGGGGGGGGAATGGAGAAACATTCAGTACTTC
CDR3: CASSGLAGGEWRNIQYF

size: -
D: -
J: TRBJ1-5
V: TRBV19
DNA: TGTGCCAGTAGCCCAGGGGGCAATCAGCCCCAGCATTTT
CDR3: CASSPGGNQPQHF

size: -
D: TRBD2
J: TRBJ2-1
V: TRBV11-3
DNA: TGTGCCAGCAGCTTACAGGGAGGGGTCTCCTACAATGAGCAGTTCTTC
CDR3: CASSLQGGVSYNEQFF

size: few
D: -
J: TRBJ1-2
V: TRBV24-1
DNA: TGTGCCACCAGCGACAACGGCTATGGCTACACCTTC
CDR3: CATSDNGYGYTF

size: -
D: -
J: TRBJ2-5
V: TRBV19
DNA: TGTGCCAGTAGTATTCTCGGCCAAGAGACCCAGTACTTC
CDR3: CASSILGQETQYF

size: -
D: -
J: TRBJ1-6
V: TRBV18
DNA: TGTGCCAGCTCACAGGGTGGCGGGGACGATTCACCCCTCCACTTT
CDR3: CASSQGGGDDSPLHF

size: -
D: -
J: TRBJ1-4
V: TRBV19
DNA: TGTGCCAGTAGTACGTCCTCAACTAATGAAAAACTGTTTTTT
CDR3: CASSTSSTNEKLFF

size: -
D: -
J: TRBJ1-5
V: TRBV7-9
DNA: TGTGCCAGCAGCCTCCGGTTGGAGAACCAGCCCCAGCATTTT
CDR3: CASSLRLENQPQHF

size: -
D: -
J: TRBJ2-5
V: TRBV9
DNA: TGTGCCAGCAGCCCCTGGCGGGGGCCGGAGACCCAGTACTTC
CDR3: CASSPWRGPETQYF

size: -
D: TRBD2
J: TRBJ2-1
V: TRBV30
DNA: TGTGCCGGGGGGGGGACCCCCTACAATGAGCAGTTCTTC
CDR3: CAGGGTPYNEQFF

size: -
D: TRBD1
J: TRBJ1-3
V: TRBV10-3
DNA: TGTGCCATCAGTGCCCGGGGACAGCTCTCCTCTGGAAACACCATATATTTT
CDR3: CAISARGQLSSGNTIYF

size: -
D: -
J: TRBJ2-1
V: TRBV7-2
DNA: TGTGCCAGCAGCCACCGCTCGGTGAGGAGACCCTACAATGAGCAGTTCTTC
CDR3: CASSHRSVRRPYNEQFF

size: few
D: -
J: TRBJ1-1
V: TRBV6-5
DNA: TGTGCCAGCAGTTACTCGAACAGAATGAACACTGAAGCTTTCTTT
CDR3: CASSYSNRMNTEAFF

size: -
D: -
J: TRBJ2-5
V: TRBV18
DNA: TGTGCCAGCTCACCCAAATATGAGGAAGAGACCCAGTACTTC
CDR3: CASSPKYEEETQYF

size: -
D: -
J: TRBJ2-3
V: TRBV18
DNA: TGTGCCAGCTCACCTAACGGGGATACGCAGTATTTT
CDR3: CASSPNGDTQYF

size: -
D: TRBD1
J: TRBJ2-3
V: TRBV11-3
DNA: TGTGCCAGCAGCGCGAGGGCAGGGGGTGGAACAGATACGCAGTATTTT
CDR3: CASSARAGGGTDTQYF

size: -
D: TRBD2
J: TRBJ2-1
V: TRBV4-3
DNA: TGCGCCAGCAGCGAGGGACTAGCGACCAATGAGCAGTTCTTC
CDR3: CASSEGLATNEQFF

size: -
D: -
J: TRBJ2-7
V: TRBV5-1
DNA: TGCGCCAGCAGCCTCGGGACAACCTACGAGCAGTACTTC
CDR3: CASSLGTTYEQYF

size: -
D: TRBD2
J: TRBJ2-3
V: TRBV6-6
DNA: TGTGCCAGCAGTTCTCCGGTCGGGGGGGCGACAGATACGCAGTATTTT
CDR3: CASSSPVGGATDTQYF

size: once
D: -
J: TRBJ2-2
V: TRBV7-7
DNA: TGTGCTAGCAGAAAAGTAGATTCTAACACCGGGGAGCTGTTTTTT
CDR3: CASRKVDSNTGELFF

size: -
D: TRBD2
J: TRBJ2-1
V: TRBV5-1
DNA: TGCGCCAGCAGCTTGAACGGACTAGCGGGGACGAATGAGCAGTTCTTC
CDR3: CASSLNGLAGTNEQFF

size: -
D: -
J: TRBJ1-5
V: TRBV19
DNA: TGTGCCAGTAGTACTAGCGGGGTAGTAGGTCAGCCCCAGCATTTT
CDR3: CASSTSGVVGQPQHF

size: -
D: TRBD1
J: TRBJ2-5
V: TRBV2
DNA: TGTGCCAGCAGTGAAGGGGGACAGGGCAAAGAGACCCAGTACTTC
CDR3: CASSEGGQGKETQYF

size: -
D: -
J: TRBJ1-1
V: TRBV30
DNA: TGTGCCTGGATGGGGGGGAGTAGCACTGAAGCTTTCTTT
CDR3: CAWMGGSSTEAFF

size: -
D: -
J: TRBJ1-3
V: TRBV19
DNA: TGTGCCAGTAGCCCCCCACCGCGCGAACTTGGAAACACCATATATTTT
CDR3: CASSPPPRELGNTIYF

size: -
D: TRBD1
J: TRBJ2-2
V: TRBV5-1
DNA: TGCGCCAGCAGTCCGGGACAGGGAGCCACCGGGGAGCTGTTTTTT
CDR3: CASSPGQGATGELFF

size: -
D: -
J: TRBJ2-7
V: TRBV29-1
DNA: TGCAGCGTTGAGAACCGGGGGGCCCGACCCTACGAGCAGTACTTC
CDR3: CSVENRGARPYEQYF

size: -
D: -
J: TRBJ1-1
V: TRBV21-1
DNA: TGTGCCAGCAGCAAAGGACAGGAGGAAGGAGCTTTCTTT
CDR3: CASSKGQEEGAFF

size: -
D: TRBD2
J: TRBJ2-3
V: TRBV5-1
DNA: TGCGCCAGCAGCCTGGTCCCAGGACTAGCGGGGGGCGAAGACACAGATACGCAGTATTTT
CDR3: CASSLVPGLAGGEDTDTQYF

size: once
D: -
J: TRBJ1-5
V: TRBV24-1
DNA: TGTGCCACCAGTGATTTGGGGGCCTCGTCACAACTGGGCAATCAGCCCCAGCATTTT
CDR3: CATSDLGASSQLGNQPQHF

size: -
D: TRBD1
J: TRBJ1-1
V: TRBV5-1
DNA: TGCGCCAGCAGCCGTGGACAGGGAAGTACGCCTGAAGCTTTCTTT
CDR3: CASSRGQGSTPEAFF

size: -
D: TRBD2
J: TRBJ2-7
V: TRBV6-2/TRBV6-3
DNA: TGTGCCAGCAGTTCGGCCCGACTAGCGGGCTACGAGCAGTACTTC
CDR3: CASSSARLAGYEQYF

size: -
D: TRBD2
J: TRBJ2-3
V: TRBV2
DNA: TGTGCCAGCAGCCGAGCGGGGGGGGACACAGATACGCAGTATTTT
CDR3: CASSRAGGDTDTQYF

size: medium-sized
D: -
J: TRBJ1-5
V: TRBV5-6
DNA: TGTGCCAGCAGCTTGGGGGCCCCGACCGAAAATCAGCCCCAGCATTTT
CDR3: CASSLGAPTENQPQHF

size: -
D: TRBD2
J: TRBJ2-1
V: TRBV9
DNA: TGTGCCAGCAGCCCCGGGTCGCTAGCGGGGGGGTCGGATGAGCAGTTCTTC
CDR3: CASSPGSLAGGSDEQFF

size: -
D: -
J: TRBJ2-1
V: TRBV2
DNA: TGTGCCAGCAGTGAGTCAAATTCATACAATGAGCAGTTCTTC
CDR3: CASSESNSYNEQFF

size: -
D: -
J: TRBJ1-2
V: TRBV27
DNA: TGTGCCAGCAGGAGATCTGAAGCCGCTAAAGGCTACACCTTC
CDR3: CASRRSEAAKGYTF

size: once
D: -
J: TRBJ2-4
V: TRBV19
DNA: TGTGCCAGTAGAGCCGGGGGACCTCTAGGGGACATTCAGTACTTC
CDR3: CASRAGGPLGDIQYF

size: once
D: -
J: TRBJ2-7
V: TRBV6-6
DNA: TGTGCGACACGGGCAGGACACTCCTACGAGCAGTACTTC
CDR3: CATRAGHSYEQYF

size: -
D: -
J: TRBJ1-3
V: TRBV19
DNA: TGTGCCAGCCTATCTATCTCTGGAAACACCATATATTTT
CDR3: CASLSISGNTIYF

size: -
D: TRBD1
J: TRBJ2-2
V: TRBV4-1
DNA: TGCGCCAGCAGCCAAGGAGGACAGGGGGCGCCGAACACCGGGGAGCTGTTTTTT
CDR3: CASSQGGQGAPNTGELFF

size: -
D: TRBD1
J: TRBJ1-2
V: TRBV3-1/TRBV3-2
DNA: TGTGCCAGCACCATCTCCCGGGACAGGGTGGTAGACTATGGCTACACCTTC
CDR3: CASTISRDRVVDYGYTF

size: -
D: -
J: TRBJ2-3
V: TRBV9
DNA: TGTGCCAGCAGCGTTAGGACTACTCATCGCTCAGATACGCAGTATTTT
CDR3: CASSVRTTHRSDTQYF

size: -
D: -
J: TRBJ2-7
V: TRBV4-3
DNA: TGCGCCAGCAGCCAAGACAGGGCGTACGAGCAGTACTTC
CDR3: CASSQDRAYEQYF

size: -
D: TRBD2
J: TRBJ2-7
V: TRBV4-2
DNA: TGTGCCAGTTCGGAACGGGAGGGTGGCGCCTACGAGCAGTACTTC
CDR3: CASSEREGGAYEQYF

size: -
D: -
J: TRBJ1-5
V: TRBV4-3
DNA: TGCGCCAGCAGCCAGGGCGTTGGATGGGGAGGTAGCAATCAGCCCCAGCATTTT
CDR3: CASSQGVGWGGSNQPQHF

size: -
D: -
J: TRBJ2-1
V: TRBV21-1
DNA: TGTGCCAGCATACTAGCGGGGCGCAATGAGCAGTTCTTC
CDR3: CASILAGRNEQFF

size: -
D: -
J: TRBJ1-1
V: TRBV28
DNA: TGTGCCAGCAGTTTGGCAGTTCCGAACACTGAAGCTTTCTTT
CDR3: CASSLAVPNTEAFF